This TCR beta chain comes out of a study of T cells in Graves' hyperthyroidism and ophthalmopathy. Graves' hyperthyroidism without ophthalmopathy progression within 18 months was termed stable. Newly diagnosed hyperthyroidism, duration under 2 months, in patients aged 18 to 65. The CDR3 is 15 amino acids. Trimming removed 7 bases from V and 6 bases from J; junction bases left unmatched: 10. Germline V gene lookup returns CDR1 LNHDA and CDR2 SQIVND (reference sequence). Using RNA transcripts as the source, TCR beta CDR3 regions were amplified. Initially, a first-round RT-PCR of the TCR CDR3 employed the HTBI primer set. TCRdb recomputed calls from the multiplex PCR reads with MiXCR, one row per CDR3 protein. The table records some 270,000 distinct CDR3 sequences, 12% to 15% of them present only once.

The sample comprised blood. The V call is TRBV19, the J call TRBJ2-2, with 8 bases identical to TRBD1. The source of this sequence is a woman between 40 and 50 years old with Graves' hyperthyroidism. CDR3 residues: CASTWQGAWAGELFF. The CDR3 nucleotides are TGTGCCAGTACTTGGCAGGGGGCTTGGGCCGGGGAGCTGTTTTTT.